This is a list of T cell receptor beta chains from one sample in a study of blood T cell repertoires in COVID-19. Assay: immunoSEQ multiplex PCR; the TCRdb copy retains only in-frame clones and omits some. This sample has about 34,000 clones, with about 80% found just once. Source material: peripheral blood. The receptors originated from a woman aged 70-85 years with acute or convalescent COVID-19. Each CDR3 is given with its conserved first and last residue. A D gene is named only where the DNA matches it firmly. A row's size may be missing; if present it is once, few, many or a size class.

>NA|TRBV28|TRBJ1-4|NA
CASSGGANEKLFF
TGTGCCAGCAGTGGGGGGGCCAATGAAAAACTGTTTTTT
>NA|TRBV4-2|TRBJ1-5|NA
CASSQDGPGYQPQHF
TGTGCCAGCAGCCAAGATGGGCCCGGTTATCAGCCCCAGCATTTT
>NA|TRBV28|TRBJ2-7|TRBD2
CASRGLAGGRYEQYF
TGTGCCAGCAGGGGACTAGCGGGAGGCCGCTACGAGCAGTACTTC
>NA|TRBV9|TRBJ2-3|NA
CASSVAQSTDTQYF
TGTGCCAGCAGCGTAGCGCAGAGCACAGATACGCAGTATTTT
>NA|TRBV29-1|TRBJ2-7|NA
CSVEKGDSYEQYF
TGCAGCGTTGAAAAGGGGGATTCCTACGAGCAGTACTTC
>NA|TRBV11-2|TRBJ2-3|NA
CASSLAPRADTQYF
TGTGCCAGCAGCTTAGCCCCGAGAGCAGATACGCAGTATTTT
>once|TRBV7-9|TRBJ2-4|TRBD2
CASSVGVAGGPLAKNIQYF
TGTGCCAGCAGCGTTGGGGTAGCGGGGGGTCCCCTAGCCAAAAACATTCAGTACTTC
>NA|TRBV18|TRBJ2-3|NA
CASSPTRVTDTQYF
TGTGCCAGCTCACCAACGAGGGTGACAGATACGCAGTATTTT
>once|TRBV7-6|TRBJ1-4|NA
CASSSPGSLNEKLFF
TGTGCCAGCAGCTCCCCCGGGAGCCTTAATGAAAAACTGTTTTTT
>NA|TRBV28|TRBJ1-1|TRBD1
CASSNLGTGELNF
TGTGCCAGCAGCAACCTCGGGACAGGGGAACTGAACTTT
>NA|TRBV25-1|TRBJ2-1|TRBD2
CASSEYGRTSGGGDEQFF
TGTGCCAGCAGTGAATATGGCCGGACTAGCGGGGGGGGCGATGAGCAGTTCTTC
>NA|TRBV15|TRBJ1-2|NA
CATSRDRPTYGYTF
TGTGCCACCAGCAGAGACAGGCCGACGTATGGCTACACCTTC
>few|TRBV28|TRBJ2-1|NA
CASSSYASGGDEQFF
TGTGCCAGCAGTTCATATGCGAGCGGTGGCGATGAGCAGTTCTTC
>NA|TRBV10-3|TRBJ2-3|TRBD1
CAIRFGTASRDTQYF
TGTGCCATCAGATTCGGGACAGCGTCCCGCGATACGCAGTATTTT
>NA|TRBV29-1|TRBJ2-7|TRBD1
CSVEFQPYGTEYF
TGCAGCGTTGAGTTCCAGCCTTATGGGACAGAGTACTTC
>NA|TRBV3-1/TRBV3-2|TRBJ2-2|NA
CASSPLLAIGELFF
TGTGCCAGCAGCCCATTGCTAGCGATCGGGGAGCTGTTTTTT
>few|TRBV19|TRBJ1-1|NA
CASTKGGNTEAFF
TGTGCCAGTACCAAAGGGGGGAACACTGAAGCTTTCTTT
>NA|TRBV6-5|TRBJ2-1|TRBD1
CASSSATGWNEQFF
TGTGCCAGCAGTTCGGCGACAGGGTGGAATGAGCAGTTCTTC
>NA|TRBV5-1|TRBJ2-1|TRBD1
CASSSGQGTYNEQFF
TGCGCCAGCAGCTCCGGACAGGGAACCTACAATGAGCAGTTCTTC
>NA|TRBV10-3|TRBJ1-1|TRBD1
CAISPGQGRGWEAFF
TGTGCCATCAGTCCCGGACAGGGACGTGGGTGGGAAGCTTTCTTT
>NA|TRBV19|TRBJ2-5|NA
CASRADRTQETQYF
TGTGCCAGTAGGGCAGACAGAACCCAAGAGACCCAGTACTTC
>NA|TRBV27|TRBJ2-7|NA
CASSGLPPGEQYF
TGTGCCAGCAGTGGGCTTCCCCCGGGGGAGCAGTACTTC
>few|TRBV10-3|TRBJ2-2|TRBD1
CAIRGTGNTGELFF
TGTGCCATCAGGGGGACAGGGAACACCGGGGAGCTGTTTTTT
>NA|TRBV19|TRBJ1-1|NA
CASSPMGSHTEAFF
TGTGCCAGTAGTCCCATGGGCAGTCACACTGAAGCTTTCTTT
>NA|TRBV3-1/TRBV3-2|TRBJ2-7|NA
CASSQWGTNEQYF
TGTGCCAGCAGCCAGTGGGGGACAAACGAGCAGTACTTC
>NA|TRBV27|TRBJ2-1|NA
CANSMIGQYEQFF
TGTGCCAACAGTATGATTGGACAATATGAGCAGTTCTTC
>NA|TRBV7-9|TRBJ2-7|NA
CASSLDGSYEQYF
TGTGCCAGCAGCTTAGACGGGTCCTACGAGCAGTACTTC
>NA|TRBV3-1/TRBV3-2|TRBJ2-7|TRBD1
CASSYSFGTGNEQYF
TGTGCCAGCAGCTATTCATTTGGGACAGGGAACGAGCAGTACTTC
>once|TRBV12-3/TRBV12-4|TRBJ2-2|NA
CASRAQVTGELFF
TGTGCCAGCAGGGCGCAGGTCACCGGGGAGCTGTTTTTT
>NA|TRBV28|TRBJ2-1|NA
CASSFGGSSYNEQFF
TGTGCCAGCAGTTTTGGGGGGAGCTCCTACAATGAGCAGTTCTTC
>few|TRBV7-9|TRBJ1-1|TRBD1
CASSTGVEAFF
TGTGCCAGCAGCACAGGGGTTGAAGCTTTCTTT
>NA|TRBV2|TRBJ2-2|NA
CATQRNTNTGELFF
TGTGCCACCCAGCGGAACACCAACACCGGGGAGCTGTTTTTT
>once|TRBV7-2|TRBJ1-1|NA
CASSLVSGANTEAFF
TGTGCCAGCAGCTTAGTGTCTGGGGCGAACACTGAAGCTTTCTTT
>few|TRBV7-9|TRBJ2-7|TRBD1
CASSSRDRERDEQYF
TGTGCCAGCAGCTCCCGGGACAGGGAAAGGGACGAGCAGTACTTC
>NA|TRBV5-4|TRBJ2-1|NA
CASSLDGNNEQFF
TGTGCCAGCAGCTTGGACGGGAACAATGAGCAGTTCTTC
>NA|TRBV3-1/TRBV3-2|TRBJ1-6|NA
CASSHRLKPGTSASPLHF
TGTGCCAGCAGCCATCGACTTAAACCGGGAACGTCGGCCTCACCCCTCCACTTT
>NA|TRBV2|TRBJ1-1|TRBD1
CASSVYAGQGATTEAFF
TGTGCCAGCAGTGTTTACGCGGGACAGGGGGCTACCACTGAAGCTTTCTTT
>NA|TRBV19|TRBJ2-7|TRBD1
CASSPDRGYEQYF
TGTGCCAGTAGTCCCGACAGGGGGTACGAGCAGTACTTC
>once|TRBV6-4|TRBJ2-1|NA
CASSDSGLRQFF
TGTGCCAGCAGTGACTCTGGACTACGGCAGTTCTTC
>NA|TRBV2|TRBJ1-4|NA
CASSPLWTGEKLFF
TGTGCCAGCAGTCCCCTCTGGACTGGGGAAAAACTGTTTTTT
>NA|TRBV10-3|TRBJ1-1|NA
CAISDRQAEAFF
TGTGCCATCAGTGATAGACAGGCTGAAGCTTTCTTT
>NA|TRBV28|TRBJ2-7|NA
CASSLALVSVYEQYF
TGTGCCAGCAGTTTGGCTCTGGTCTCCGTATACGAGCAGTACTTC
>NA|TRBV5-1|TRBJ2-1|TRBD2
CASSLVSSGNFNEQFF
TGCGCCAGCAGCTTGGTGTCCAGCGGGAATTTCAATGAGCAGTTCTTC
>NA|TRBV15|TRBJ1-5|NA
CATSRGNSGYSNQPQHF
TGTGCCACCAGCAGAGGTAATTCGGGGTATAGCAATCAGCCCCAGCATTTT
>NA|TRBV6-1|TRBJ1-1|NA
CASSERRDTEAFF
TGTGCCAGCAGTGAACGCCGGGACACTGAAGCTTTCTTT
>NA|TRBV9|TRBJ2-2|TRBD2
CASSVKAGLNTGELFF
TGTGCCAGCAGCGTAAAAGCGGGGCTAAACACCGGGGAGCTGTTTTTT
>NA|TRBV9|TRBJ2-7|TRBD2
CASSGLGGTSAAEQYF
TGTGCCAGCAGCGGCCTCGGGGGGACTAGCGCCGCCGAGCAGTACTTC
>NA|TRBV2|TRBJ2-3|NA
CASREGRSSTDTQYF
TGTGCCAGCAGGGAGGGAAGATCTAGCACAGATACGCAGTATTTT
>NA|TRBV28|TRBJ2-1|TRBD1
CASSFRQGRSYNEQFF
TGTGCCAGCAGTTTCCGACAGGGAAGGTCCTACAATGAGCAGTTCTTC
>NA|TRBV21-1|TRBJ1-2|NA
CASSKSGTGGSYTF
TGTGCCAGCAGCAAAAGTGGGACAGGGGGTAGCTACACCTTC
>many|TRBV13|TRBJ2-3|TRBD2
CASSSGREADTQYF
TGTGCCAGCAGCAGCGGGAGGGAGGCAGATACGCAGTATTTT
>NA|TRBV15|TRBJ2-2|NA
CATSKGGATGELFF
TGTGCCACCAGCAAAGGGGGGGCCACCGGGGAGCTGTTTTTT